A selection of T cell receptor beta chains follows, all from one sample in a study of PD-L1 blockade in urothelial cancer. TCRdb's copy holds only in-frame clones and misses some; the assay was immunoSEQ multiplex PCR. The repertoire has about 86,000 clones, roughly 84% of them found once; the top ten carry 14%. The sample here was PBMCs, taken around atezolizumab (anti-PD-L1) treatment. The receptor source for this set is a man aged 55 to 70 with urothelial cancer. Both conserved end residues are part of each CDR3. Each record gives: clone size, V gene, J gene, D gene, CDR3 DNA, CDR3 protein. D genes are given only for firm matches. Rows may omit the clone size; those that give it use once, few, many or a size class.

clone_size: NA; v_call: TRBV11-2; j_call: TRBJ1-1; d_call: NA; cdr3_nt: TGTGCCAGCAGCTTAGAGACAGCACGGAACACTGAAGCTTTCTTT; cdr3_aa: CASSLETARNTEAFF
clone_size: NA; v_call: TRBV6-5; j_call: TRBJ2-7; d_call: TRBD1; cdr3_nt: TGTGCCAGCAGTTCAACAGGGGGAGCCTTTGAGCAGTACTTC; cdr3_aa: CASSSTGGAFEQYF
clone_size: once; v_call: TRBV28; j_call: TRBJ2-1; d_call: TRBD2; cdr3_nt: TGTGCCAGCAGTCCCCTATGGACTAGCGGGAGGCATGAGCAGTTCTTC; cdr3_aa: CASSPLWTSGRHEQFF
clone_size: NA; v_call: TRBV5-6; j_call: TRBJ1-2; d_call: NA; cdr3_nt: TGTGCCAGCAGCTCCCGGGACTTTGATGGCTACACCTTC; cdr3_aa: CASSSRDFDGYTF
clone_size: once; v_call: TRBV9; j_call: TRBJ2-1; d_call: NA; cdr3_nt: TGTGCCAGCAGCGCGGACTGGGACTCCTTCAATGAGCAGTTCTTC; cdr3_aa: CASSADWDSFNEQFF
clone_size: NA; v_call: TRBV19; j_call: TRBJ2-7; d_call: TRBD1; cdr3_nt: TGTGCCAGTAGTATCCGGGGGACAGGCGACTACGAGCAGTACTTC; cdr3_aa: CASSIRGTGDYEQYF
clone_size: NA; v_call: TRBV18; j_call: TRBJ2-7; d_call: NA; cdr3_nt: TGTGCCAGCTCACCGAGTAGCGGACTATCCTACGAGCAGTACTTC; cdr3_aa: CASSPSSGLSYEQYF
clone_size: once; v_call: TRBV28; j_call: TRBJ2-1; d_call: TRBD2; cdr3_nt: TGTGCCAGCAGTTTATGGTCCGACAGCGGGAGGGCCAATGAGCAGTTCTTC; cdr3_aa: CASSLWSDSGRANEQFF
clone_size: NA; v_call: TRBV4-1; j_call: TRBJ2-3; d_call: TRBD2; cdr3_nt: TGCGCCAGCAGCCAAGAGCCTAGCGGGAGGACGTCTCCAGATACGCAGTATTTT; cdr3_aa: CASSQEPSGRTSPDTQYF
clone_size: NA; v_call: TRBV5-8; j_call: TRBJ2-7; d_call: NA; cdr3_nt: TGTGCCAGCAGCAGGGGGGGTAGCGGGTACGAGCAGTACTTC; cdr3_aa: CASSRGGSGYEQYF
clone_size: few; v_call: TRBV5-1; j_call: TRBJ1-2; d_call: NA; cdr3_nt: TGCGCCAGCGCCCTCGGAGCCCAAAACAGGGCACCTCGCAGTGGCTACACCTTC; cdr3_aa: CASALGAQNRAPRSGYTF
clone_size: NA; v_call: TRBV5-4; j_call: TRBJ2-3; d_call: TRBD2; cdr3_nt: TGTGCCAGCAGCTTGGCCGGGGGAGGGATCCATACGCAGTATTTT; cdr3_aa: CASSLAGGGIHTQYF
clone_size: NA; v_call: TRBV6-1; j_call: TRBJ2-1; d_call: TRBD2; cdr3_nt: TGTGCCAGCAGTGAAGTGGGACTAGCGTTGTGGGAGCAGTTCTTC; cdr3_aa: CASSEVGLALWEQFF
clone_size: once; v_call: TRBV6-5; j_call: TRBJ2-7; d_call: TRBD2; cdr3_nt: TGTGCCAGCAGCCCCAGCGGGGGGCTCTCCTACGAGCAGTACTTC; cdr3_aa: CASSPSGGLSYEQYF
clone_size: NA; v_call: TRBV2; j_call: TRBJ2-7; d_call: TRBD2; cdr3_nt: TGTGCCAGCACCCGAGGAGCGGGAGCCTACGAGCAGTACTTC; cdr3_aa: CASTRGAGAYEQYF
clone_size: NA; v_call: TRBV11-2; j_call: TRBJ2-3; d_call: TRBD1; cdr3_nt: TGTGCCAGCAGCCAGACAGGGGGTCAAACAGATACGCAGTATTTT; cdr3_aa: CASSQTGGQTDTQYF
clone_size: NA; v_call: TRBV27; j_call: TRBJ1-1; d_call: TRBD1; cdr3_nt: TGTGCCAGCAGAAATCCGGGACAGGGAATTAACACTGAAGCTTTCTTT; cdr3_aa: CASRNPGQGINTEAFF
clone_size: NA; v_call: TRBV7-8; j_call: TRBJ1-4; d_call: NA; cdr3_nt: TGTGCCAGCAGAGCCGGGGGTACAACTAATGAAAAACTGTTTTTT; cdr3_aa: CASRAGGTTNEKLFF
clone_size: NA; v_call: TRBV11-2; j_call: TRBJ2-5; d_call: TRBD2; cdr3_nt: TGTGCCAGCAGCTTAGGAGGGACTAGCGGGACCGCGGAGACCCAGTACTTC; cdr3_aa: CASSLGGTSGTAETQYF
clone_size: NA; v_call: TRBV7-9; j_call: TRBJ1-5; d_call: NA; cdr3_nt: TGTGCCAGCAGCTTAGGGGCCAGTAGCAATCAGCCCCAGCATTTT; cdr3_aa: CASSLGASSNQPQHF
clone_size: NA; v_call: TRBV6-1; j_call: TRBJ1-2; d_call: NA; cdr3_nt: TGTGCCAGCAGTGAAGAGGGGCGGCACTATGGCTACACCTTC; cdr3_aa: CASSEEGRHYGYTF
clone_size: NA; v_call: TRBV7-9; j_call: TRBJ2-3; d_call: NA; cdr3_nt: TGTGCCAGCAGCTGGGGCAAAATTTCAGATACGCAGTATTTT; cdr3_aa: CASSWGKISDTQYF
clone_size: NA; v_call: TRBV7-2; j_call: TRBJ1-1; d_call: TRBD1; cdr3_nt: TGTGCCAGCAGCGCCGGGACAGGAGGCGCTGAAGCTTTCTTT; cdr3_aa: CASSAGTGGAEAFF
clone_size: NA; v_call: TRBV6-1; j_call: TRBJ2-3; d_call: NA; cdr3_nt: TGTGCCAGCAGTCCTCAAGCTGGGCCTCGTAATTCGCAGTATTTT; cdr3_aa: CASSPQAGPRNSQYF
clone_size: NA; v_call: TRBV7-9; j_call: TRBJ1-1; d_call: NA; cdr3_nt: TGTGCCAGCAGCTTAGGGGGGCTGAACACTGAAGCTTTCTTT; cdr3_aa: CASSLGGLNTEAFF
clone_size: NA; v_call: TRBV5-4; j_call: TRBJ2-5; d_call: NA; cdr3_nt: TGTGCCAGCAGCTTCCTTGAAGAGACCCAGTACTTC; cdr3_aa: CASSFLEETQYF
clone_size: NA; v_call: TRBV4-1; j_call: TRBJ2-1; d_call: TRBD2; cdr3_nt: TGCGCCAGCAGCCACCCTCTGAGACTAGCGAACAATGAGCAGTTCTTC; cdr3_aa: CASSHPLRLANNEQFF
clone_size: NA; v_call: TRBV27; j_call: TRBJ2-1; d_call: NA; cdr3_nt: TGTGCCAGCAGTGCTATGCCGAGCTCCTACAATGAGCAGTTCTTC; cdr3_aa: CASSAMPSSYNEQFF
clone_size: NA; v_call: TRBV4-1; j_call: TRBJ2-1; d_call: TRBD2; cdr3_nt: TGCGCCAGCAGCCAAACGGGAGGGCCAGGGGATGAGCAGTTCTTC; cdr3_aa: CASSQTGGPGDEQFF
clone_size: NA; v_call: TRBV5-1; j_call: TRBJ2-2; d_call: NA; cdr3_nt: TGCGCCAGCAGTCAGGCGGACAGCACCGGGGAGCTGTTTTTT; cdr3_aa: CASSQADSTGELFF
clone_size: NA; v_call: TRBV18; j_call: TRBJ1-5; d_call: NA; cdr3_nt: TGTGCCAGCTCAAACGAGCAGGCAACTCATCAGCCCCAGCATTTT; cdr3_aa: CASSNEQATHQPQHF
clone_size: NA; v_call: TRBV6-5; j_call: TRBJ2-3; d_call: TRBD1; cdr3_nt: TGTGCCAGCAGCCGGGACAGGGATGTCGTTGATACGCAGTATTTT; cdr3_aa: CASSRDRDVVDTQYF
clone_size: few; v_call: TRBV18; j_call: TRBJ1-1; d_call: TRBD1; cdr3_nt: TGTGCCAGCTCACCACTGGGACAGGGGAACACTGAAGCTTTCTTT; cdr3_aa: CASSPLGQGNTEAFF
clone_size: NA; v_call: TRBV6-5; j_call: TRBJ1-1; d_call: NA; cdr3_nt: TGTGCCAGCAGCCGACAGGATGAAGCTTTCTTT; cdr3_aa: CASSRQDEAFF